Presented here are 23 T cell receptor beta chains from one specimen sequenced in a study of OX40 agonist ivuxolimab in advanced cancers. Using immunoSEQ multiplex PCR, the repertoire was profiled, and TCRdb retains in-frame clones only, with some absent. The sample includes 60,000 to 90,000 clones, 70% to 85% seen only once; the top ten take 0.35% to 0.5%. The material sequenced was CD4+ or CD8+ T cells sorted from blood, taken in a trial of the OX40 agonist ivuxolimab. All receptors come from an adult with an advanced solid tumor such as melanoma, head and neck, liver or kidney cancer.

CDR3 residues: CASSSLAGVTGELFF. The CDR3 nucleotides are TGTGCCAGCAGTTCGTTAGCGGGAGTCACCGGGGAGCTGTTTTTT. The chain joins TRBV7-2 to TRBJ2-2; TRBD2 agrees at 9 bases. J was trimmed by 4 bases and V by 6 bases; bases with no gene match: 6. In germline, CDR1 is SGHTA, CDR2 FQGNSA. The CDR3 is 15 residues long.

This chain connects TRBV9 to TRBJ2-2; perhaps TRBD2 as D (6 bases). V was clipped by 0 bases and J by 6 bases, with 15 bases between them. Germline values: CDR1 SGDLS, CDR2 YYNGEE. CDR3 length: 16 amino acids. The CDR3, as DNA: TGTGCCAGCAGCGTAGCATCGGGAGCAATCGCCGGGGAGCTGTTTTTT. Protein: CASSVASGAIAGELFF.

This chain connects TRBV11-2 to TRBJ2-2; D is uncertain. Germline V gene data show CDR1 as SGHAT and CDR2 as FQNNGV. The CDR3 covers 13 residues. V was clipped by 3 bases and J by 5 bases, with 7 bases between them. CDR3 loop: CASSFQQTGELFF. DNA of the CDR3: TGTGCCAGCAGCTTCCAACAGACCGGGGAGCTGTTTTTT.

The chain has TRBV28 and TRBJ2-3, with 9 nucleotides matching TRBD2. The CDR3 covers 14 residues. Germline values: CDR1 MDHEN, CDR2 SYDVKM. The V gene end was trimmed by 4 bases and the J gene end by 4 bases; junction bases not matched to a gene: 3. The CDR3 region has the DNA TGTGCCAGCAGTTCCCGGACTAGCGCAGATACGCAGTATTTT. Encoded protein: CASSSRTSADTQYF.

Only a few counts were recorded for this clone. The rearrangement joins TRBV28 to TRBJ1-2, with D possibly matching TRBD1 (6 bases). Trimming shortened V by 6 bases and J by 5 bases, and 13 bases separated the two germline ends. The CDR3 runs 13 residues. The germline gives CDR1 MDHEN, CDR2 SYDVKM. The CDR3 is CASRQQGWYGYTF. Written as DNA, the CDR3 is TGTGCCAGCAGACAACAGGGTTGGTATGGCTACACCTTC.

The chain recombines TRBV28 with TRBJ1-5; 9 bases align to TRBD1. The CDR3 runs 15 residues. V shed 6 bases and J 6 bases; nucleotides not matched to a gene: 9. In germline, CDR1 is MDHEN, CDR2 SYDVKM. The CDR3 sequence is CASSLPGQGGQPQHF. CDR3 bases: TGTGCCAGCAGCCTTCCGGGACAGGGCGGTCAGCCCCAGCATTTT.

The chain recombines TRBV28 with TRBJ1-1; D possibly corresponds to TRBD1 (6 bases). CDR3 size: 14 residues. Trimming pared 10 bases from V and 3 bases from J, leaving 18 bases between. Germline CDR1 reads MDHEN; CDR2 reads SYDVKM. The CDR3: CATRPTGGHTEAFF. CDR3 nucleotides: TGTGCCACCAGACCAACCGGGGGGCACACTGAAGCTTTCTTT.

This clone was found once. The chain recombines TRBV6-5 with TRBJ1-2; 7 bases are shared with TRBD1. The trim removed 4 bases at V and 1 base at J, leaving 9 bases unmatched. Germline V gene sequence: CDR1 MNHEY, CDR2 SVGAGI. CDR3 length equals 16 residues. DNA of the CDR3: TGTGCCAGCAGTTCCCCCGACAGGGTCGGTAACTATGGCTACACCTTC. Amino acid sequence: CASSSPDRVGNYGYTF.

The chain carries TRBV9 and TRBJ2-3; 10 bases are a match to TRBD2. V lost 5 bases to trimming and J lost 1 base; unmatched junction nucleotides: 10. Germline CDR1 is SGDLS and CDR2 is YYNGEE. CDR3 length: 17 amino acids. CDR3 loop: CASSYTAGTSGTDTQYF. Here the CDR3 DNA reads TGTGCCAGCAGTTATACAGCCGGGACTAGCGGCACAGATACGCAGTATTTT.

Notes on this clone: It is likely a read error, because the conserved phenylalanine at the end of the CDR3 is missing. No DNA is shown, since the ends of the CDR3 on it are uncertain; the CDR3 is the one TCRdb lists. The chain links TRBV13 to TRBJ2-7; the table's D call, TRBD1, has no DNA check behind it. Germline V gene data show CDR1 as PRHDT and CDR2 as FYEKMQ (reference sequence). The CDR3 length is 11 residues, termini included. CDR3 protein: CASSLGQGQSI.

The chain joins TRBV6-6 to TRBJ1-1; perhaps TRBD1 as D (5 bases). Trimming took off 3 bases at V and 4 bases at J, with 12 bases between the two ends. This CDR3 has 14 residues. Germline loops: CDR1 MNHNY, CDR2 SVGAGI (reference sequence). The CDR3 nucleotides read TGTGCCAGCAGTTATTCGGGGACGAGCACTGAAGCTTTCTTT. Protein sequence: CASSYSGTSTEAFF.

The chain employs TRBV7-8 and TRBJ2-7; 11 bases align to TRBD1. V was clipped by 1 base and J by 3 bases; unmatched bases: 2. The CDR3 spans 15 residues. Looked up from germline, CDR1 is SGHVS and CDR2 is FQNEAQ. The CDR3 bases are TGTGCCAGCAGCTTAGGGGGGACAGGGGGCTACGAGCAGTACTTC. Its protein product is CASSLGGTGGYEQYF.

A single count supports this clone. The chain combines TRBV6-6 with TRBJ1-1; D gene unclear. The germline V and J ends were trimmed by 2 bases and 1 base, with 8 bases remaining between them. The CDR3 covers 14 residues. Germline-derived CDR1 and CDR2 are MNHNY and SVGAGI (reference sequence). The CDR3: CASSYEGSNTEAFF. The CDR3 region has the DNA TGTGCCAGCAGTTACGAGGGATCGAACACTGAAGCTTTCTTT.

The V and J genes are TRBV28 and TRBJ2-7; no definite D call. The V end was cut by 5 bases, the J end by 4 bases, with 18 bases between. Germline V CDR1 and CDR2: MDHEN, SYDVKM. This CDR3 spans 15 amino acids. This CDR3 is CASSPVSQVRYEQYF. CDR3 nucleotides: TGTGCCAGCAGTCCCGTTTCTCAGGTTCGGTACGAGCAGTACTTC.

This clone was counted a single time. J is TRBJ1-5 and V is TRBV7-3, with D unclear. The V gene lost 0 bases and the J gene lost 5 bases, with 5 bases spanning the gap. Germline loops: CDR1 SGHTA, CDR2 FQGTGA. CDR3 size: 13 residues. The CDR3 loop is CASSLTADQPQHF. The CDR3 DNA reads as TGTGCCAGCAGCTTAACGGCCGATCAGCCCCAGCATTTT.

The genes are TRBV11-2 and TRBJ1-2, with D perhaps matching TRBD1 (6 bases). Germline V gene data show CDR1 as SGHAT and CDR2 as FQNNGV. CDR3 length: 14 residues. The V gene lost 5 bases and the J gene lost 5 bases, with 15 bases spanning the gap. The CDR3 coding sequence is TGTGCCAGCAGCCCGGGGTGGGGGCGTTATGGCTACACCTTC. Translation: CASSPGWGRYGYTF.

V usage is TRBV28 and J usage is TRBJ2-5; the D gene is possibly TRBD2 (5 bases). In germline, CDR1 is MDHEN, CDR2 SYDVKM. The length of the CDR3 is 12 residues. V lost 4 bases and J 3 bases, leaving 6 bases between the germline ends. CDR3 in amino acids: CASSSGKETQYF. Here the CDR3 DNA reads TGTGCCAGCAGTTCGGGAAAAGAGACCCAGTACTTC.

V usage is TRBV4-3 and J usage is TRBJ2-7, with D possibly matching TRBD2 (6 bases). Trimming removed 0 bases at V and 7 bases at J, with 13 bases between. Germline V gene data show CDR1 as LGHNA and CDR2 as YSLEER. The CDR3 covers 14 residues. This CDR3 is CASSQDRDSREQYF. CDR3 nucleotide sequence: TGCGCCAGCAGCCAAGACCGGGACTCTCGGGAGCAGTACTTC.

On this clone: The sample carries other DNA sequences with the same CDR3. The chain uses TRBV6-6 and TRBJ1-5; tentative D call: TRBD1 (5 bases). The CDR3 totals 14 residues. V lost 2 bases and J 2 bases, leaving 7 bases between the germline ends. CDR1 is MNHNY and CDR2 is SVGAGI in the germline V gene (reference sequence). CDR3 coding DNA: TGTGCCAGCAGTTACAGAGGGGGCAATCAGCCCCAGCATTTT. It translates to CASSYRGGNQPQHF.

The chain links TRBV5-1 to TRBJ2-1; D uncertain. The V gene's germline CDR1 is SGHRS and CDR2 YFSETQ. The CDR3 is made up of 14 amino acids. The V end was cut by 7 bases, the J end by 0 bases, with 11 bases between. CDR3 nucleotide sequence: TGCGCCAGCCGGCAGACGAGCTCCTACAATGAGCAGTTCTTC. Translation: CASRQTSSYNEQFF.

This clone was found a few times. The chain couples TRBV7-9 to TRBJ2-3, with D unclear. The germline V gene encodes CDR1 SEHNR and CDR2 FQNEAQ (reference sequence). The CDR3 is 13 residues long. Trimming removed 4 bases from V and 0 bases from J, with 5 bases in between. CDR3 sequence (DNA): TGTGCCAGCAGCTGGACCAGCACAGATACGCAGTATTTT. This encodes CASSWTSTDTQYF. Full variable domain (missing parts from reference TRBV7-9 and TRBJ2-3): DTGVSQNPRHKITKRGQNVTFRCDPISEHNRLYWYRQTLGQGPEFLTYFQNEAQLEKSRLLSDRFSAERPKGSFSTLEIQRTEQGDSAMYLCASSWTSTDTQYFGPGTRLTVL.

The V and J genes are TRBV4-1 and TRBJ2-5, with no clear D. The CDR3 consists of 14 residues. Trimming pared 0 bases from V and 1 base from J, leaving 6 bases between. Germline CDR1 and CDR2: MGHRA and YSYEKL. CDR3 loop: CASSQERVQETQYF. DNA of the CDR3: TGCGCCAGCAGCCAAGAAAGAGTCCAAGAGACCCAGTACTTC.

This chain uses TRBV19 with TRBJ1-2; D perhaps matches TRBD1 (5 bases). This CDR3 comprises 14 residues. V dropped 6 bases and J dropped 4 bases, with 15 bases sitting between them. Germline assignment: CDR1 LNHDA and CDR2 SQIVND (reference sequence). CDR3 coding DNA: TGTGCCAGTAGCCTCAGCTGGGGGACCTATGGCTACACCTTC. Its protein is CASSLSWGTYGYTF.